This T cell receptor (beta chain) is from a study of regulatory T cells in long-lasting Graves disease. Study observations and caveats: Persistent disease samples used TRBV28, TRBJ1-2 and TRBJ2-5 preferentially.

HTBI primers from iRepertoire and Arm-PCR of CDR3 regions yielded the TCR beta libraries. MiXCR, run by TCRdb on the multiplex PCR reads, gives a single entry per CDR3 protein. The sample holds 600,000 to 800,000 distinct CDR3 sequences; 25% to 30% are singletons and the top ten take about 40%. Time point in this sample: persistent/refractory GD, antithyroid drugs over 5 years with positive TRAb. TCR sequences were obtained from RNA taken from PBMCs. Those enrolled as patients came out of an endocrinology department in Xi'an, China. Approximately 9 milliliters of peripheral blood were taken and placed in EDTA tubes. This CDR3 contains 15 residues. CDR1 and CDR2 from the germline V gene are DFQATT and SNEGSKA (reference sequence). V was cut by 6 bases and J by 1 base, with 13 bases left in between. This clonotype showed up many times. What it recognizes is unknown.

The chain joins TRBV20-1 to TRBJ2-6, with a possible D match to TRBD1 (5 bases). The sequence was obtained from a female donor with Graves disease. The sample was peripheral blood mononuclear cells (PBMCs), taken when the disease was refractory, from a patient treated with antithyroid drugs. Written as DNA, the CDR3 is TGCAGTGCCAGGGCCGACAGTTCTGGGGCCAACGTCCTGACTTTC. Translation: CSARADSSGANVLTF.